One and the same sample provided the 12 T cell receptor beta chains below, sequenced in a study of metastatic and nonmetastatic thyroid tumors. Thyroid surgery was performed in patients who had received no treatment beforehand. TCRdb re-called clones via MiXCR from the PCR reads. Among roughly 13,000 clones listed, roughly 28% were seen once. Sequencing used tumor tissue. Every receptor here comes from a female donor with papillary thyroid cancer or a benign thyroid nodule (not recorded which). Some clones in this sample may be carry-over from other donors' samples.

V gene TRBV11-3 combines with J gene TRBJ2-7, with 8 bases aligning to TRBD2. Germline-derived CDR1 and CDR2 are SGHNT and YENEEA. With V trimmed by 5 bases and J by 1 base, 10 bases remained unmatched. CDR3 length: 16 residues. In nucleotides, the CDR3 is TGTGCCAGCAGCCCGGGGGGGGTAGCGGGGTCCTACGAGCAGTACTTC. Translation gives CASSPGGVAGSYEQYF.

This clone was counted only a few times. The same CDR3 also results from other DNA sequences found in this sample. The chain couples TRBV7-3 to TRBJ2-1; D remains unclear. V was trimmed by 3 bases and J by 6 bases, leaving 6 bases between them. The V gene's germline CDR1 is SGHTA and CDR2 FQGTGA. CDR3 length: 12 amino acids. The CDR3, as DNA: TGTGCCAGCAGCTTCAGTGGCAATGAGCAGTTCTTC. Amino acid sequence: CASSFSGNEQFF.

V usage is TRBV7-8 and J usage is TRBJ2-2; D is undetermined. The CDR3 covers 14 residues. The V end lost 1 base, the J end lost 6 bases, and 9 bases lay between the germline ends. Looked up from germline, CDR1 is SGHVS and CDR2 is FQNEAQ. CDR3 amino acids: CASSLVLLAGELFF. The CDR3, as DNA: TGTGCCAGCAGCTTAGTCCTCCTCGCCGGGGAGCTGTTTTTT.

The chain is built from TRBV4-3 and TRBJ1-2; D is perhaps TRBD1 (5 bases). V was clipped by 4 bases and J by 8 bases, with 17 bases between them. The CDR3 extends over 14 amino acids. Germline V gives CDR1 LGHNA, CDR2 YSLEER. The CDR3 here is CASSPAGGVLGYTF. DNA of the CDR3: TGCGCCAGCAGCCCCGCGGGGGGGGTGTTGGGCTACACCTTC.

This clone was observed many times. The chain is built from TRBV5-5 and TRBJ2-7; TRBD1 matches at 7 bases. Germline V gene data show CDR1 as SGHKS and CDR2 as YYEKEE (reference sequence). This CDR3 spans 14 amino acids. The J segment lost 2 bases and the V segment lost 5 bases, leaving 7 bases of the junction unmatched. Written as DNA, the CDR3 is TGTGCCAGCAGTGTGACAGGGAAAGCCTACGAGCAGTACTTC. It specifies CASSVTGKAYEQYF. Filled out from reference TRBV5-5 and TRBJ2-7, the complete variable domain reads DAGVTQSPTHLIKTRGQQVTLRCSPISGHKSVSWYQQVLGQGPQFIFQYYEKEERGRGNFPDRFSARQFPNYSSELNVNALLLGDSALYLCASSVTGKAYEQYFGPGTRLTVT.

By frequency in the sample, this clone is medium-sized (0.01 to 0.1%). The genes are TRBV2 and TRBJ1-6; tentatively, D is TRBD1 (5 bases). Germline CDR1 reads SNHLY; CDR2 reads FYNNEI. The CDR3 spans 15 residues. V lost 2 bases and J lost 4, with 9 bases in between. This CDR3 is CASSENQGYNSPLHF. The CDR3 bases are TGTGCCAGCAGTGAAAACCAGGGATATAATTCACCCCTCCACTTT.

V and J are TRBV20-1 and TRBJ2-7, with 9 bases identical to TRBD2. This CDR3 has 15 amino acids. V trimming: 6 bases; J trimming: 4 bases; junction bases outside the gene matches: 13. In germline, CDR1 is DFQATT, CDR2 SNEGSKA (reference sequence). CDR3 sequence reads: CSAGTSWTSRYEQYF. The CDR3 region has the DNA TGCAGTGCAGGGACTAGCTGGACCTCCCGGTACGAGCAGTACTTC.

As regards this clone: At one end, the junction sequence differs from germline, possibly due to a read error. This chain connects TRBV19 to TRBJ2-6; no firm D call. The CDR3 consists of 12 residues. The V gene's germline CDR1 is LNHDA and CDR2 SQIVND (reference sequence). As DNA, the CDR3 is TGTGCCAGTGCGAGAGGTCCCAACTTCCTGACTTTC. Residues: CASARGPNFLTF.

The chain employs TRBV3-1 and TRBJ2-7, with D unresolved. CDR3 size: 11 residues. Germline CDR1 reads LGHDT; CDR2 reads YNNKEL (reference sequence). With 5 bases removed from V and 6 bases from J, the gap between germline ends came to 8 bases. CDR3 sequence: CASSDVSEQYF. The DNA of the CDR3 is TGTGCCAGCAGCGACGTCTCCGAGCAGTACTTC.

This clone is classed as medium-sized. The J gene is TRBJ1-2, the V gene TRBV19; the D is unclear. The CDR3 is made up of 17 amino acids. Germline V lookup: CDR1 LNHDA, CDR2 SQIVND (reference sequence). V shed 5 bases and J shed 3 bases, with 22 bases lying between them. The CDR3 is CASSGLVEREYYYGYTF. The CDR3 DNA reads as TGTGCCAGTAGTGGTTTGGTCGAGCGAGAGTACTACTATGGCTACACCTTC.

In this sample, this clone turned up many times. The chain recombines TRBV7-9 with TRBJ2-1; TRBD2 aligns across 11 bases. V shed 7 bases and J 6 bases; nucleotides not matched to a gene: 8. The germline V gene encodes CDR1 SEHNR and CDR2 FQNEAQ (reference sequence). This CDR3 has 15 amino acids. The CDR3 DNA is TGTGCCAGCACCGCAGCCACTAGCGGGAGCAATGAGCAGTTCTTC. Amino acids: CASTAATSGSNEQFF.

This clone has at least ten counts. The chain has TRBV10-3 and TRBJ2-1; 9 bases are a match to TRBD2. CDR1 is ENHRY, CDR2 SYGVKD, per germline. The CDR3 runs 15 residues. V lost 3 bases, J lost 7 bases, and 7 bases stayed unmatched. The CDR3 here is CAISDGSGSRNEQFF. DNA for the CDR3: TGTGCCATCAGTGACGGTAGCGGGAGCCGGAATGAGCAGTTCTTC.